This T cell receptor (beta chain) was retrieved from a study of shared clonotypes between healthy human individuals. This CDR3 contains 13 residues. The V and J ends lost 6 bases and 5 bases respectively, with 14 bases between them. CDR1 and CDR2 from the germline V gene are SGHDT and YYEEEE. This clone was seen only once. The protocol was immunoSEQ multiplex PCR, while the TCRdb copy is restricted to in-frame clones and leaves out a portion. The sample has some 2.1 million clones; 95% are singletons. Sequenced input: naive CD4+ T cells sorted from blood. Sample subset: CD45RA+ positively selected. The chain carries TRBV5-6 and TRBJ1-1; the D is unclear. This sequence originates from a man aged 18 to 35 in good health. The CDR3 spells CASTWGGETEAFF. CDR3 bases: TGTGCCAGCACCTGGGGAGGAGAGACTGAAGCTTTCTTT.